The next 29 T cell receptor beta chains were all read from a single sample in a study of shared T cell receptors in the human thymus. The repertoire was sequenced with immunoSEQ multiplex PCR; TCRdb's copy has only in-frame clones and lacks some. The sample has about 540,000 clones; approximately 78% are singletons. These data were likewise used in another study, on human thymus T cells.

Material: thymocytes. The source is a boy less than two years old with a congenital heart defect.

The V and J genes are TRBV30 and TRBJ2-3; TRBD2 aligns across 9 bases. The CDR3 runs 17 residues. The germline V gene encodes CDR1 GTSNPN and CDR2 SVGIG (reference sequence). The trim removed 2 bases at V and 1 base at J, leaving 10 bases unmatched. The CDR3 here is CAWSKPPTSGRTDTQYF. The CDR3 nucleotides read TGTGCCTGGAGTAAACCCCCGACTAGCGGTCGCACAGATACGCAGTATTTT. Combining the CDR3 with reference TRBV30 and TRBJ2-3 gives the whole variable domain SQTIHQWPATLVQPVGSPLSLECTVEGTSNPNLYWYRQAAGRGLQLLFYSVGIGQISSEVPQNLSASRPQDRQFILSSKKLLLSDSGFYLCAWSKPPTSGRTDTQYFGPGTRLTVL.

The gene calls are TRBV4-3 and TRBJ2-1; the match to TRBD2 covers 10 bases. The CDR3 covers 19 residues. CDR1 is LGHNA and CDR2 is YSLEER in the germline V gene. The V segment lost 1 base and the J segment 3 bases; nucleotides outside the gene matches: 12. The CDR3 loop is CASSQGVPSGRNLYNEQFF. DNA of the CDR3: TGCGCCAGCAGCCAAGGGGTTCCTAGCGGGAGAAACCTCTACAATGAGCAGTTCTTC.

This chain's CDR3 is CASSSNPGRTGYTYEQYF. For the CDR3, the DNA is TGTGCCAGCTCTTCCAATCCAGGGCGGACAGGGTATACCTACGAGCAGTACTTC. The chain employs TRBV18 and TRBJ2-7, with 8 bases identical to TRBD1. The germline gives CDR1 KGHSH, CDR2 LQKENI. After removal of 6 bases from V and 2 bases from J, the junction contained 18 bases not matched to a gene. The length of the CDR3 is 18 residues.

The chain carries TRBV28 and TRBJ1-5; possibly TRBD1 for D (5 bases). The CDR3 covers 16 residues. V was shortened by 6 bases and J by 0 bases, with 15 bases between the two germline ends. CDR1 is MDHEN, CDR2 SYDVKM, per germline. CDR3 nucleotides: TGTGCCAGCAGCCTCGATGACAGCTATAGCAATCAGCCCCAGCATTTT. Protein sequence: CASSLDDSYSNQPQHF. The variable domain in full, with the rest retrieved from reference TRBV28 and TRBJ1-5, is DVKVTQSSRYLVKRTGEKVFLECVQDMDHENMFWYRQDPGLGLRLIYFSYDVKMKEKGDIPEGYSVSREKKERFSLILESASTNQTSMYLCASSLDDSYSNQPQHFGDGTRLSIL.

The chain carries TRBV4-2 and TRBJ1-2, with TRBD1 identical over 8 bases. CDR1 and CDR2 (germline): LGHNA, YNFKEQ. This CDR3 has 14 amino acids. Unmatched junction bases numbered 6, after V lost 5 bases and J lost 4 bases. The CDR3 protein is CASSEGQGVYGYTF. As DNA, the CDR3 is TGTGCCAGCAGCGAAGGACAGGGAGTCTATGGCTACACCTTC.

The V gene is TRBV6-1, the J gene TRBJ1-5; TRBD1 might be the D (5 bases). The CDR3 extends over 17 amino acids. The V gene's germline CDR1 is MNHNS and CDR2 SASEGT. Trimming cost V 0 bases and J 1 base, with 13 bases left between them. CDR3 DNA sequence: TGTGCCAGCAGTGAAGCTCAGGGATTACGGAGCAATCAGCCCCAGCATTTT. As protein: CASSEAQGLRSNQPQHF.

The chain has TRBV6-1 and TRBJ1-2; D is unresolved. Per germline, CDR1 MNHNS and CDR2 SASEGT. V shed 6 bases and J shed 6 bases, with 14 bases lying between them. This CDR3 is built from 13 residues. CDR3 sequence (DNA): TGTGCCAGCAGCCGAGGGAGGAGGAATGGCTACACCTTC. This encodes CASSRGRRNGYTF.

V and J are TRBV7-6 and TRBJ1-1; D call uncertain. The CDR3 consists of 16 residues. CDR1 SGHVS and CDR2 FNYEAQ come from the germline V gene. With 0 bases removed from V and 0 bases from J, the gap between germline ends came to 11 bases. As DNA, the CDR3 is TGTGCCAGCAGCTTAGCCACCCCCACTATGAACACTGAAGCTTTCTTT. Amino acid sequence: CASSLATPTMNTEAFF.

V and J are TRBV10-3 and TRBJ1-1; D remains ambiguous. In germline, CDR1 is ENHRY, CDR2 SYGVKD. This CDR3 has 12 residues. Deletions cut 6 bases from V and 4 bases from J, with 9 bases between. The CDR3 DNA is TGTGCCATCAGGGAGAACGGCACTGAAGCTTTCTTT. Translated, it gives CAIRENGTEAFF.

V and J are TRBV4-2 and TRBJ2-7; tentative D call: TRBD2 (6 bases). The CDR3 is 15 amino acids. The ends were cut back, 3 bases at V and 6 bases at J, with 18 bases in the middle. Germline CDR1 reads LGHNA; CDR2 reads YNFKEQ. CDR3 in DNA: TGTGCCAGCAGCCAGTACTCCGGGACTCCCCGCGAGCAGTACTTC. Protein: CASSQYSGTPREQYF.

This sequence joins TRBV28 and TRBJ2-1, with 7 bases that match TRBD2. V gave up 6 bases and J gave up 2 bases; unmatched junction bases: 13. CDR1 and CDR2 (germline): MDHEN, SYDVKM. This CDR3 comprises 17 residues. CDR3 region: CASRRLSGGTAYNEQFF. CDR3 bases: TGTGCCAGCAGAAGACTTTCGGGAGGCACTGCCTACAATGAGCAGTTCTTC.

This chain uses TRBV6-5 with TRBJ2-5, with D tentatively TRBD1 (6 bases). The J call may be in error: the DNA end matches TRBJ2-7 better. The CDR3 loop spans 12 amino acids. In germline, CDR1 is MNHEY, CDR2 SVGAGI. This CDR3 is CASSLRGNEQYF. CDR3 in DNA: TGTGCCAGCAGTCTCAGGGGCAACGAGCAGTACTTC.

This chain connects TRBV25-1 to TRBJ2-7; TRBD2 might be the D (6 bases). The CDR3 spans 13 residues. Trimming stripped 3 bases from V and 5 bases from J, with 11 bases between. Germline V gives CDR1 MGHDK, CDR2 SYGVNS. CDR3 DNA sequence: TGTGCCAGCAGTGATTGGGGGAGGCACGAGCAGTACTTC. Amino acids: CASSDWGRHEQYF.

This chain connects TRBV2 to TRBJ2-1; TRBD2 agrees at 8 bases. V lost 0 bases to trimming and J lost 16 bases; unmatched junction nucleotides: 11. The CDR3 is 14 residues long. CDR1 and CDR2 (germline): SNHLY, FYNNEI. This CDR3 is CASSEAREDPTRFF. The DNA for the CDR3 is TGTGCCAGCAGTGAAGCGCGGGAGGACCCCACCCGATTCTTC. Combining the CDR3 with reference TRBV2 and TRBJ2-1 gives the whole variable domain EPEVTQTPSHQVTQMGQEVILRCVPISNHLYFYWYRQILGQKVEFLVSFYNNEISEKSEIFDDQFSVERPDGSNFTLKIRSTKLEDSAMYFCASSEAREDPTRFFGPGTRLTVL.

The chain recombines TRBV7-2 with TRBJ2-7, with 10 bases lining up with TRBD1. Trimming cost V 0 bases and J 3 bases; bases outside gene matches: 2. The CDR3 extends over 15 amino acids. CDR1 and CDR2 (germline): SGHTA, FQGNSA. CDR3 in amino acids: CASSLAGDRGYEQYF. CDR3 nucleotides: TGTGCCAGCAGCTTAGCGGGGGACAGGGGCTACGAGCAGTACTTC.

The J gene is TRBJ1-6, the V gene TRBV28; the D gene is possibly TRBD1 (6 bases). CDR3 size: 14 residues. The germline V gene encodes CDR1 MDHEN and CDR2 SYDVKM. V lost 7 bases to trimming and J lost 11 bases, with 18 bases between them. CDR3 sequence: CASTHPQGEAPLHF. In DNA, the CDR3 is TGTGCCAGCACTCACCCACAGGGAGAGGCACCCCTCCACTTT.

The chain links TRBV7-9 to TRBJ2-5, with D possibly TRBD2 on 5 matching bases. The CDR3 runs 12 residues. CDR1 is SEHNR and CDR2 is FQNEAQ in the germline V gene (reference sequence). V was shortened by 5 bases and J by 6 bases, with 10 bases between the two germline ends. This CDR3 reads CASSTPGKTQYF. The DNA of the CDR3 is TGTGCCAGCAGCACCCCGGGGAAGACCCAGTACTTC. Looking up the rest from reference TRBV7-9 and TRBJ2-5 gives the full variable domain: DTGVSQNPRHKITKRGQNVTFRCDPISEHNRLYWYRQTLGQGPEFLTYFQNEAQLEKSRLLSDRFSAERPKGSFSTLEIQRTEQGDSAMYLCASSTPGKTQYFGPGTRLLVL.

V usage is TRBV5-4 and J usage is TRBJ2-7, with 8 nucleotides matching TRBD1. Unmatched junction bases numbered 5, after V lost 4 bases and J lost 5 bases. Germline CDR1 SGHNT, CDR2 YYREEE (reference sequence). The CDR3 covers 13 residues. The CDR3 bases are TGTGCCAGCAGCGTCGGGACAGGACACGAGCAGTACTTC. Amino acid sequence: CASSVGTGHEQYF.

This clone was observed a few times. This chain uses TRBV7-9 with TRBJ2-1, with 9 bases lining up with TRBD2. V lost 0 bases, J lost 5 bases, and 8 bases stayed unmatched. Germline loops: CDR1 SEHNR, CDR2 FQNEAQ (reference sequence). The CDR3 covers 17 residues. The CDR3 spells CASSLAVAGDRNNEQFF. CDR3 in DNA: TGTGCCAGCAGCTTAGCGGTAGCGGGAGACAGAAACAATGAGCAGTTCTTC.

This clone was seen a single time. The gene calls are TRBV18 and TRBJ2-1, with 8 bases aligning to TRBD1. The germline V gene has CDR1 KGHSH and CDR2 LQKENI. V was pared by 3 bases and J by 8 bases, with 6 bases of the junction left unmatched. The CDR3 covers 14 residues. CDR3 region: CASSPSTGVHEQFF. CDR3 bases: TGTGCCAGCTCACCTTCGACAGGGGTCCATGAGCAGTTCTTC.

The chain joins TRBV19 to TRBJ2-1; D not certain. CDR1 and CDR2 (germline): LNHDA, SQIVND (reference sequence). The CDR3 has 13 amino acids. V lost 5 bases to trimming and J lost 9 bases, with 14 bases between them. The CDR3 DNA is TGTGCCAGTAGTCCCGACCGCGACATTGAGCAGTTCTTC. As protein: CASSPDRDIEQFF.

DNA for the CDR3: TGTGCCAGCAGCGTAACACCCCGGGACAACCGAGACAATGAGCAGTTCTTC. Amino acids: CASSVTPRDNRDNEQFF. The chain carries TRBV5-6 and TRBJ2-1, with D maybe TRBD1 (6 bases). V was shortened by 4 bases and J by 5 bases, with 22 bases between the two germline ends. The length of the CDR3 is 17 residues. The V gene's germline CDR1 is SGHDT and CDR2 YYEEEE.

This clone appeared a single time. V is TRBV29-1 and J is TRBJ2-1; D uncertain. Germline loops: CDR1 SQVTM, CDR2 ANQGSEA. Trimming cost V 5 bases and J 0 bases, with 8 bases left between them. There are 13 residues in the CDR3. The CDR3 DNA is TGCAGCGTTATTCCGAGCTCCTACAATGAGCAGTTCTTC. Translating it yields CSVIPSSYNEQFF.

This clone was picked up one time. This chain connects TRBV7-9 to TRBJ1-2, with 10 bases that match TRBD1. The germline gives CDR1 SEHNR, CDR2 FQNEAQ (reference sequence). The CDR3 has 16 amino acids. With 1 base clipped from V and 6 bases from J, the junction kept 8 bases outside the gene matches. The CDR3 sequence is CASSLVSPGTGDGYTF. The CDR3 DNA is TGTGCCAGCAGCTTAGTTAGCCCAGGGACAGGGGATGGCTACACCTTC. The variable domain in full, completed from reference TRBV7-9 and TRBJ1-2, reads DTGVSQNPRHKITKRGQNVTFRCDPISEHNRLYWYRQTLGQGPEFLTYFQNEAQLEKSRLLSDRFSAERPKGSFSTLEIQRTEQGDSAMYLCASSLVSPGTGDGYTFGSGTRLTVV.

V gene TRBV14 combines with J gene TRBJ2-5, with TRBD2 identical over 9 bases. This CDR3 comprises 17 residues. Germline CDR1 reads SGHDN; CDR2 reads FVKESK. The V segment lost 4 bases and the J segment 5 bases; nucleotides outside the gene matches: 14. The chain's CDR3 is CASSLPGIAGAGETQYF. DNA for the CDR3: TGTGCCAGCAGCCTACCGGGGATAGCGGGAGCGGGGGAGACCCAGTACTTC.

The sample holds a few counts of this clone. This chain connects TRBV7-2 to TRBJ2-7; D is unresolved. Germline values: CDR1 SGHTA, CDR2 FQGNSA. The V gene lost 3 bases and the J gene lost 3 bases, with 6 bases spanning the gap. There are 12 residues in the CDR3. The CDR3 protein is CASSFVRYEQYF. CDR3 sequence (DNA): TGTGCCAGCAGCTTCGTCCGCTACGAGCAGTACTTC.

The chain recombines TRBV7-9 with TRBJ2-5, with a tentative D call TRBD2 (6 bases). Trimming took 5 bases from V and 5 from J, leaving 30 bases between them. There are 19 residues in the CDR3. Germline CDR1 reads SEHNR; CDR2 reads FQNEAQ (reference sequence). The CDR3 spells CASSLERGRSWRVEETQYF. The CDR3 DNA reads as TGTGCCAGCAGCCTTGAGAGAGGACGGTCTTGGAGGGTAGAGGAGACCCAGTACTTC.

The rearrangement links TRBV15 to TRBJ2-7; 9 nucleotides match TRBD2. CDR1 LNHNV and CDR2 YYDKDF come from the germline V gene (reference sequence). This CDR3 contains 18 residues. Losses at the gene ends were 1 base for V and 2 bases for J; bases not matched to a gene: 12. Here the CDR3 DNA reads TGTGCCACCAGCAGAGGGTTAGGTGCCGGACTAGCGCCCTACGAGCAGTACTTC. It codes for CATSRGLGAGLAPYEQYF.

This rearrangement joins TRBV5-1 to TRBJ1-3; the match to TRBD1 covers 8 bases. Unmatched junction bases numbered 9, after V lost 6 bases and J lost 1 base. The CDR3 runs to 16 residues. The germline V gene has CDR1 SGHRS and CDR2 YFSETQ. The CDR3 reads CASTAGQGLSGNTIYF. As DNA, the CDR3 is TGCGCCAGCACCGCCGGACAGGGCCTTTCTGGAAACACCATATATTTT.